A selection of T cell receptor beta chains follows, all from one sample in a study of tumor-infiltrating lymphocytes in localized non-small cell lung cancer. The repertoire was sequenced with immunoSEQ multiplex PCR; TCRdb's copy has only in-frame clones and lacks some. The sample has over 2,500 clones, roughly 50% seen once. Sequencing was performed on uninvolved lung tissue not adjacent to the tumor. Receptors originate from a human donor with non-small cell lung cancer. Each CDR3 is given with its conserved first and last residue. Fields, in order: CDR3 length, clone size, V gene, D gene, J gene, CDR3 DNA, CDR3 protein. The D gene is left open where the match is weak. Rows may omit the clone size; those that give it use once, few, many or a size class.

15	-	TRBV14	TRBD1	TRBJ2-7	TGTGCCAGCAGCCCACGGACAGGTTTGGGATACGAGCAGTACTTC	CASSPRTGLGYEQYF
15	-	TRBV7-9	TRBD1	TRBJ2-2	TGTGCCAGCAGCACGGGACAGGGGGATACCGGGGAGCTGTTTTTT	CASSTGQGDTGELFF
14	-	TRBV7-2	TRBD2	TRBJ2-1	TGTGCCAGCAGCGCGGACCTCACCAGCGGGGGGGAGTTCTTC	CASSADLTSGGEFF
15	-	TRBV6-5	-	TRBJ2-6	TGTGCCAGCTGGCAACAACGCTCTGGGGCCAACGTCCTGACTTTC	CASWQQRSGANVLTF
16	-	TRBV7-2	-	TRBJ2-1	TGTGCCAGCAGCTCCAGGGGGGGGGCCCTTTACAATGAGCAGTTCTTC	CASSSRGGALYNEQFF
18	-	TRBV27	-	TRBJ2-6	TGTGCCAGCAGCCAAAGGGCAGGGTCTCGCTCTGGGGCCAACGTCCTGACTTTC	CASSQRAGSRSGANVLTF
14	-	TRBV6-6	TRBD1	TRBJ2-7	TGTGCCAGCAGTGGGGACAGGAGGATGAACGAGCAGTACTTC	CASSGDRRMNEQYF
14	large	TRBV28	-	TRBJ2-5	TGTGCCAGCAGTACAACAGGGAGTTGGGAGACCCAGTACTTC	CASSTTGSWETQYF
13	few	TRBV2	-	TRBJ2-3	TGTGCCAGCAGAGAAGCTGGCCCAGATACGCAGTATTTT	CASREAGPDTQYF
14	-	TRBV28	-	TRBJ2-5	TGTGCCAGCAGTTTAAGATGGCTCCAAGAGACCCAGTACTTC	CASSLRWLQETQYF
14	-	TRBV7-7	TRBD1	TRBJ2-7	TGTGCTAGCAGCCGGGACAGTATTTCGGCCGAGCAGTACTTC	CASSRDSISAEQYF
14	medium-sized	TRBV6-5	TRBD2	TRBJ2-5	TGTGCCAGCAGTTACTCGGCGGGGGTTGAGACCCAGTACTTC	CASSYSAGVETQYF
15	-	TRBV10-1	TRBD2	TRBJ2-7	TGCGCCAGCAGTGAGTCGGCTAGCGGGAGCGGCGAGCAGTACTTC	CASSESASGSGEQYF
16	-	TRBV7-2	TRBD2	TRBJ2-7	TGTGCCAGCAGCCCGCCACTAGCGGGGACCCTCTACGAGCAGTACTTC	CASSPPLAGTLYEQYF